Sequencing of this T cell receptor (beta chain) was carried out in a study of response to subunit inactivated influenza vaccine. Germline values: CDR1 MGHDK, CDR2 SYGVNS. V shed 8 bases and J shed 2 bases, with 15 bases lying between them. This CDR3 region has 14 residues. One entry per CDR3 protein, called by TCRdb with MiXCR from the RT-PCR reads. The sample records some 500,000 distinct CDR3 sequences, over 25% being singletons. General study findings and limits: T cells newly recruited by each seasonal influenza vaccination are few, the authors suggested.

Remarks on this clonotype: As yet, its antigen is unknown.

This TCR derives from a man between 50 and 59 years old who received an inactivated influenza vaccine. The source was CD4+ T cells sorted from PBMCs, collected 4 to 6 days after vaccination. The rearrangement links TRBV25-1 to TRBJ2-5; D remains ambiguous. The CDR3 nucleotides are TGTGCCAGCGCCCCGTTAGGTATACAAGAGACCCAGTACTTC. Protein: CASAPLGIQETQYF.